What follows is one T cell receptor (beta chain) and its context. Germline CDR1 and CDR2: SEHNR and FQNEAQ (reference sequence). V shed 5 bases and J 6 bases; nucleotides not matched to a gene: 5. The CDR3 runs 15 residues. This entry belongs to a study of blood T cell repertoires in COVID-19. The repertoire was sequenced with immunoSEQ multiplex PCR; TCRdb's copy has only in-frame clones and lacks some. This repertoire shows roughly 220,000 clones, 65% to 85% found once; its top ten account for less than 7%. The sequenced sample consisted of PBMCs or T cells enriched from blood (not recorded which). This chain joins TRBV7-9 and TRBJ2-4; the match to TRBD1 covers 12 bases. This TCR was recovered from a woman aged 40 to 50 who had recovered from COVID-19. The DNA of the CDR3 is TGTGCCAGCAGCGTGGGACAGGGGGCGCGAAACATTCAGTACTTC. It specifies CASSVGQGARNIQYF.